The 20 T cell receptor beta chains presented below share a single source sample, sequenced in a study of human T cells and chemical hapten exposure. Time point: patch test 2, 6 weeks after DPC sensitization. The treatment was: therapeutic diphenylcyclopropenone sensitization with weekly scalp DPC. One entry per CDR3 protein results from TCRdb running MiXCR on the RACE reads. The sample yields approximately 92,000 distinct CDR3 sequences, roughly 11% seen once. Here the sequenced sample was whole blood, taken in connection with sensitization to the hapten diphenylcyclopropenone (DPC). The source is a woman between 35 and 50 years old with alopecia areata. Some clones in this sample may be carry-over from other donors' samples.

This clonotype was seen repeatedly, ten times or more. The rearrangement uses TRBV28 and TRBJ1-2; D is unresolved. The CDR3 contains 14 residues. Trimming removed 7 bases at V and 8 bases at J, with 20 bases between. Per germline, CDR1 MDHEN and CDR2 SYDVKM. This chain's CDR3 is CASTPPMDAKGYTF. In nucleotides, the CDR3 is TGTGCCAGCACCCCACCCATGGATGCGAAAGGCTACACCTTC.

The table lists this clonotype with a few counts. The chain uses TRBV29-1 and TRBJ1-1, with D possibly TRBD1 on 6 matching bases. CDR1 is SQVTM and CDR2 is ANQGSEA in the germline V gene. V was shortened by 8 bases and J by 1 base, with 14 bases between the two germline ends. The CDR3 consists of 13 residues. CDR3 DNA: TGCAGCTCCTGGAAGGGGGGGAACACTGAAGCTTTCTTT. It encodes CSSWKGGNTEAFF.

This clonotype was counted ten times or more. The genes are TRBV20-1 and TRBJ1-5; D is undetermined. V dropped 2 bases and J dropped 2 bases, with 10 bases sitting between them. The CDR3 length is 14 residues. Germline CDR1 DFQATT, CDR2 SNEGSKA (reference sequence). The CDR3 DNA follows: TGCAGTGCTAGACCAGGAACTGGCAATCAGCCCCAGCATTTT. The encoded protein is CSARPGTGNQPQHF.

This clonotype was counted many times. In nucleotides, the CDR3 is TGTGCCAGCAGTTCCGGACACGTTGATAACATTCAGTACTTC. Encoded protein: CASSSGHVDNIQYF. V usage is TRBV7-2 and J usage is TRBJ2-4; maybe TRBD1 (5 bases). The V gene's germline CDR1 is SGHTA and CDR2 FQGNSA. This CDR3 has 14 residues. Trimming left V 6 bases short and J 7 bases short, with 16 bases between.

This chain joins TRBV9 and TRBJ2-2; the match to TRBD2 covers 7 bases. This CDR3 is 16 amino acids long. Trimming cost V 4 bases and J 0 bases; bases outside gene matches: 6. Germline CDR1 reads SGDLS; CDR2 reads YYNGEE. For the CDR3, the DNA is TGTGCCAGCAGCCCGCGGGCGGGAGCGAACACCGGGGAGCTGTTTTTT. It yields the protein CASSPRAGANTGELFF.

The rearrangement uses TRBV28 and TRBJ1-2; a possible D gene is TRBD1 (6 bases). The CDR3 runs 12 residues. Trimming shortened V by 7 bases and J by 4 bases, and 10 bases separated the two germline ends. Germline V gives CDR1 MDHEN, CDR2 SYDVKM. The chain's CDR3 is CASIGQTYGYTF. In DNA form, the CDR3 reads TGTGCCAGCATCGGACAGACCTATGGCTACACCTTC.

This clonotype was detected only a few times. The gene calls are TRBV6-6 and TRBJ2-1, with 10 bases that match TRBD2. The CDR3 has 14 amino acids. Germline V gives CDR1 MNHNY, CDR2 SVGAGI (reference sequence). Trimming took 4 bases from V and 10 from J; bases not matched to a gene: 7. The CDR3, as DNA: TGTGCCAGCAGTTCCCTAGCGGGAGAAGGGGAGCAGTTCTTC. Translation: CASSSLAGEGEQFF.

This clonotype has a handful of counts. CDR3 loop: CASSYSFTAPDQPQHF. DNA of the CDR3: TGTGCCAGCAGTTATAGCTTTACGGCACCTGATCAGCCCCAGCATTTT. V and J are TRBV6-5 and TRBJ1-5; D call uncertain. V was trimmed by 3 bases and J by 5 bases, leaving 17 bases between them. CDR3 size: 16 residues. CDR1 and CDR2 (germline): MNHEY, SVGAGI.

The chain links TRBV7-6 to TRBJ1-5, with D maybe TRBD1 (6 bases). The CDR3 runs 12 residues. Germline assignment: CDR1 SGHVS and CDR2 FNYEAQ. With 0 bases removed from V and 10 bases from J, the gap between germline ends came to 7 bases. The chain's CDR3 is CASSLAGGPQHF. The CDR3 DNA reads as TGTGCCAGCAGCTTAGCGGGGGGCCCCCAGCATTTT.

This clonotype has ten or more counts. J is TRBJ1-6 and V is TRBV5-4; 7 bases line up with TRBD1. Germline V gene lookup returns CDR1 SGHNT and CDR2 YYREEE (reference sequence). With 4 bases clipped from V and 7 bases from J, the junction kept 8 bases outside the gene matches. This CDR3 contains 15 residues. The DNA of the CDR3 is TGTGCCAGCAGCACCCCCGGGACAGTCAATTCACCCCTCCACTTT. Protein sequence: CASSTPGTVNSPLHF.

The chain joins TRBV29-1 to TRBJ2-2; D uncertain. CDR1 and CDR2 from the germline V gene are SQVTM and ANQGSEA. CDR3 length equals 15 residues. The V and J ends lost 1 base and 2 bases respectively, with 11 bases between them. CDR3 sequence: CSVEGSAQNTGELFF. In DNA, the CDR3 is TGCAGCGTTGAAGGGTCAGCCCAAAACACCGGGGAGCTGTTTTTT.

In regard to this clonotype: This may come from a read error, since a much larger clone is one base off. V gene TRBV7-6 combines with J gene TRBJ2-2, with 8 bases matching TRBD1. CDR1 SGHVS and CDR2 FNYEAQ come from the germline V gene. The CDR3 is 16 amino acids. CDR3 residues: CASSVRQGLNTGEPFF. CDR3 nucleotide sequence: TGTGCCAGCAGCGTCCGACAGGGGTTAAACACCGGGGAGCCGTTTTTT.

The V call is TRBV11-2, the J call TRBJ2-1; 9 positions match TRBD2. Trimming removed 5 bases from V and 5 bases from J; junction bases left unmatched: 7. The length of the CDR3 is 15 residues. Germline V gives CDR1 SGHAT, CDR2 FQNNGV. The CDR3 spells CASSHIAGDHNEQFF. The CDR3 bases are TGTGCCAGCAGCCATATAGCGGGAGATCACAATGAGCAGTTCTTC. Looking up the rest from reference TRBV11-2 and TRBJ2-1 gives the full variable domain: EAGVAQSPRYKIIEKRQSVAFWCNPISGHATLYWYQQILGQGPKLLIQFQNNGVVDDSQLPKDRFSAERLKGVDSTLKIQPAKLEDSAVYLCASSHIAGDHNEQFFGPGTRLTVL.

This clonotype was found many times. V is TRBV28 and J is TRBJ2-7; TRBD1 matches 9 bases. This CDR3 comprises 15 residues. The ends lost 5 bases at V and 5 bases at J; junction bases unmatched: 10. The germline CDR1 and CDR2 sequences are MDHEN and SYDVKM. CDR3 amino acids: CASSLTGGKTHEQYF. The DNA of the CDR3 is TGTGCCAGCAGTCTCACAGGGGGCAAAACCCACGAGCAGTACTTC. The full variable domain, with the rest looked up from reference TRBV28 and TRBJ2-7, is DVKVTQSSRYLVKRTGEKVFLECVQDMDHENMFWYRQDPGLGLRLIYFSYDVKMKEKGDIPEGYSVSREKKERFSLILESASTNQTSMYLCASSLTGGKTHEQYFGPGTRLTVT.

This clonotype was counted a few times. The rearrangement links TRBV7-2 to TRBJ1-2, with D perhaps TRBD1 (5 bases). The CDR3 has 13 residues. The germline gives CDR1 SGHTA, CDR2 FQGNSA. V was pared by 5 bases and J by 4 bases, with 11 bases between. The CDR3 DNA reads as TGTGCCAGCAGCAGGGGAAACAGCTATGGCTACACCTTC. As protein: CASSRGNSYGYTF.

This clonotype was detected a few times. This chain uses TRBV30 with TRBJ2-4, with 7 nucleotides matching TRBD2. After removal of 4 bases from V and 7 bases from J, the junction contained 10 bases not matched to a gene. This CDR3 has 14 residues. Germline CDR1 and CDR2: GTSNPN and SVGIG (reference sequence). CDR3 amino acids: CAWTSGSDGNIQYF. The DNA for the CDR3 is TGTGCCTGGACTAGCGGATCCGACGGGAACATTCAGTACTTC. The variable domain in full, with the rest retrieved from reference TRBV30 and TRBJ2-4, is SQTIHQWPATLVQPVGSPLSLECTVEGTSNPNLYWYRQAAGRGLQLLFYSVGIGQISSEVPQNLSASRPQDRQFILSSKKLLLSDSGFYLCAWTSGSDGNIQYFGAGTRLSVL.

This clonotype has ten or more counts. J is TRBJ1-6 and V is TRBV7-2; unclear D gene. The CDR3 is 12 amino acids. Germline assignment: CDR1 SGHTA and CDR2 FQGNSA. Trimming took off 5 bases at V and 10 bases at J, with 9 bases between the two ends. The CDR3 sequence is CASSPQDSPLHF. The CDR3 coding sequence is TGTGCCAGCAGCCCCCAAGACTCACCCCTCCACTTT. Looking up the rest from reference TRBV7-2 and TRBJ1-6 gives the full variable domain: GAGVSQSPSNKVTEKGKDVELRCDPISGHTALYWYRQSLGQGLEFLIYFQGNSAPDKSGLPSDRFSAERTGGSVSTLTIQRTQQEDSAVYLCASSPQDSPLHFGNGTRLTVT.

This clonotype was seen ten or more times. This chain connects TRBV5-1 to TRBJ2-3, with 13 bases aligning to TRBD2. Germline V gene sequence: CDR1 SGHRS, CDR2 YFSETQ. CDR3 length equals 16 residues. With 4 bases clipped from V and 2 bases from J, the junction kept 4 bases outside the gene matches. The CDR3 DNA is TGCGCCAGCAGCACCACTAGCGGGAGGGCCACAGATACGCAGTATTTT. The encoded protein is CASSTTSGRATDTQYF. Combining the CDR3 with reference TRBV5-1 and TRBJ2-3 gives the whole variable domain KAGVTQTPRYLIKTRGQQVTLSCSPISGHRSVSWYQQTPGQGLQFLFEYFSETQRNKGNFPGRFSGRQFSNSRSEMNVSTLELGDSALYLCASSTTSGRATDTQYFGPGTRLTVL.

This clonotype was seen only a few times. This chain links TRBV2 with TRBJ2-1; D may be TRBD1 or TRBD2 (6 bases each). Germline V gene lookup returns CDR1 SNHLY and CDR2 FYNNEI. Deletions cut 7 bases from V and 9 bases from J, with 25 bases between. The CDR3 runs 16 residues. CDR3: CASTMAQGRPPIEQFF. DNA of the CDR3: TGTGCCAGCACCATGGCCCAGGGGAGGCCCCCTATTGAGCAGTTCTTC.

V gene TRBV12-3 or TRBV12-4 combines with J gene TRBJ2-1; D gene unclear. The CDR3 covers 13 residues. Between the trimmed V and J ends, which lost 7 bases and 0 bases, there was a span of 7 bases. The CDR3 here is CASTGPSYNEQFF. DNA of the CDR3: TGTGCCAGCACTGGTCCCTCCTACAATGAGCAGTTCTTC.